This entry concerns a single T cell receptor (beta chain). The data stem from a study of blood T cell repertoires in COVID-19. Study-level information: The origin of the acute and convalescent COVID-19 samples was the United States, Italy and Spain.

The CDR3 runs to 15 residues. The germline V gene encodes CDR1 SGHRS and CDR2 YFSETQ. Deletions cut 4 bases from V and 1 base from J, with 13 bases between. In the authors' methods: Using reference gene primer amplification, nucleated cell counts were estimated. Produced via immunoSEQ multiplex PCR; TCRdb's table is partial and in-frame only. Clone size and V and J calls were adopted from that table, with D and trimming inferred from the DNA. Here the sample spans more than 150,000 clones, approximately 82% being singletons. This TCR was recovered from a man in his 70s who had recovered from COVID-19. Sequencing was performed on peripheral blood. The chain has TRBV5-1 and TRBJ2-3, with D perhaps TRBD2 (5 bases). Written as DNA, the CDR3 is TGCGCCAGCAGCCCGACGGACGGGGGCACAGATACGCAGTATTTT. It is translated as CASSPTDGGTDTQYF.